Shown below are 10 T cell receptor beta chains from a single sample sequenced in a study of early T cells in non-severe SARS-CoV-2 infection. TCRdb re-called the 5' RACE reads through MiXCR, storing one row per CDR3 protein. The table records 75,000 to 100,000 distinct CDR3 sequences, approximately 14% of them present only once. The sample taken for sequencing was whole blood. The receptor source for this set is an adult who was a healthcare worker with PCR-confirmed SARS-CoV-2 infection or an uninfected control (not recorded which).

This sequence joins TRBV12-3 or TRBV12-4 and TRBJ2-1, with D hard to call. CDR3 size: 14 residues. Trimming stripped 5 bases from V and 0 bases from J, with 8 bases between. In nucleotides, the CDR3 is TGTGCCAGCAGTGTTCTGCGCTCCTACAATGAGCAGTTCTTC. This encodes CASSVLRSYNEQFF.

The rearrangement uses TRBV19 and TRBJ2-1; D uncertain. V was shortened by 1 base and J by 5 bases, with 15 bases between the two germline ends. Germline CDR1 is LNHDA and CDR2 is SQIVND (reference sequence). CDR3 size: 16 residues. The CDR3 spells CASSIVNRQTHNEQFF. CDR3 sequence (DNA): TGTGCCAGTAGTATAGTAAATAGGCAAACGCACAATGAGCAGTTCTTC.

This chain joins TRBV4-1 and TRBJ2-4, with 8 bases matching TRBD2. Trimming at V came to 1 base and at J to 8 bases, leaving 7 bases not matched to a gene. Per the germline V gene, CDR1 is MGHRA and CDR2 is YSYEKL. The CDR3 is made up of 15 amino acids. The CDR3 DNA sequence: TGCGCCAGCAGCCAAGTCGGGCGGGAGGAGGACATTCAGTACTTC. Translating gives CASSQVGREEDIQYF.

This clonotype turned up a few times. The chain joins TRBV11-2 to TRBJ1-1; D is perhaps TRBD1 (6 bases). V was cut by 1 base and J by 5 bases, with 11 bases left in between. The CDR3 extends over 14 amino acids. In germline, CDR1 is SGHAT, CDR2 FQNNGV. CDR3 sequence (DNA): TGTGCCAGCAGCTTAGGTCAGGGGAGGACTGAAGCTTTCTTT. Its translation: CASSLGQGRTEAFF.

The chain is built from TRBV28 and TRBJ2-3; perhaps TRBD2 as D (6 bases). Trimming took 4 bases from V and 1 from J, leaving 15 bases between them. Per germline, CDR1 MDHEN and CDR2 SYDVKM. The CDR3 extends over 16 amino acids. The CDR3, as DNA: TGTGCCAGCAGTTCTCCTGCGGCTAGCGGCACAGATACGCAGTATTTT. This codes for CASSSPAASGTDTQYF. The complete variable domain, with remaining parts taken from reference TRBV28 and TRBJ2-3, reads DVKVTQSSRYLVKRTGEKVFLECVQDMDHENMFWYRQDPGLGLRLIYFSYDVKMKEKGDIPEGYSVSREKKERFSLILESASTNQTSMYLCASSSPAASGTDTQYFGPGTRLTVL.

DNA for the CDR3: TGTGCCAGCAGTTTATTGGAGCAGGGTGACAAAAACATTCAGTACTTC. This sequence encodes CASSLLEQGDKNIQYF. This chain links TRBV28 with TRBJ2-4; D is possibly TRBD1 (5 bases). This CDR3 has 16 residues. V shed 1 base and J shed 3 bases, with 13 bases lying between them. CDR1 is MDHEN and CDR2 is SYDVKM in the germline V gene. Together with reference TRBV28 and TRBJ2-4, the CDR3 gives the full variable domain: DVKVTQSSRYLVKRTGEKVFLECVQDMDHENMFWYRQDPGLGLRLIYFSYDVKMKEKGDIPEGYSVSREKKERFSLILESASTNQTSMYLCASSLLEQGDKNIQYFGAGTRLSVL.

At least ten counts were recorded for this clonotype. The chain joins TRBV27 to TRBJ1-1; D gene ambiguous. Trimming removed 5 bases from V and 7 bases from J, with 20 bases in between. Per germline, CDR1 MNHEY and CDR2 SMNVEV (reference sequence). The CDR3 sequence is 15 residues long. The CDR3 region has the DNA TGTGCCAGCAGTCCCCCCTGGAGCGATAGTAGTGAAGCTTTCTTT. Amino acids: CASSPPWSDSSEAFF.

This clonotype was detected only a few times. DNA for the CDR3: TGTGCCAGCAGCGTGACTAGGGGGCGGGGAGATACGCAGTATTTT. This encodes CASSVTRGRGDTQYF. The V and J genes are TRBV7-2 and TRBJ2-3; D might be TRBD1 (7 bases). Trimming removed 5 bases at V and 5 bases at J, with 17 bases between. CDR1 is SGHTA and CDR2 is FQGNSA in the germline V gene. The CDR3 is 15 residues long.

This clonotype was detected only a few times. The chain employs TRBV5-3 and TRBJ2-1; no definite D call. TRBV5-3 is given ORF status, its function remaining uncertain. The CDR3 consists of 14 residues. Between the trimmed V and J ends, which lost 1 base and 7 bases, there was a span of 12 bases. CDR3 sequence reads: CARSLIEPINEQFF. In DNA form, the CDR3 reads TGTGCCAGAAGCTTGATTGAACCGATAAATGAGCAGTTCTTC.

This rearrangement joins TRBV7-8 to TRBJ2-1, with D unclear. CDR3 length: 16 residues. CDR1 is SGHVS, CDR2 FQNEAQ, per germline. V lost 5 bases and J lost 2, with 16 bases in between. CDR3 in DNA: TGTGCCAGCAGCGAACCATGGAAGGGCCCCTACAATGAGCAGTTCTTC. Translation: CASSEPWKGPYNEQFF.